The 2 T cell receptor beta chains reported below all come from one sample, sequenced in a study of blood T cells in healthy people across ages. Together with a sample-barcoded 5' primer, a J-beta primer mix was included in a second PCR lasting about 7 to 11 cycles. TCRdb recomputed calls from the 5' RACE reads with MiXCR, one row per CDR3 protein. The table lists approximately 780,000 distinct CDR3 sequences, roughly 25% of them singletons. These records were also assigned to another study, of T cells of mothers and their children.

The sequenced material came from blood. These receptor sequences come from a boy aged 5-17 years in good health.

This clonotype has only a few counts. This chain links TRBV5-1 with TRBJ2-4; D remains ambiguous. This CDR3 has 15 residues. Trimming removed 4 bases from V and 5 bases from J, with 16 bases in between. Germline V lookup: CDR1 SGHRS, CDR2 YFSETQ. The CDR3 nucleotides are TGCGCCAGCAGCCCTGACTCACCTATACAAAACATTCAGTACTTC. Translating gives CASSPDSPIQNIQYF. The full variable domain, in which reference TRBV5-1 and TRBJ2-4 provide the parts outside the CDR3, is KAGVTQTPRYLIKTRGQQVTLSCSPISGHRSVSWYQQTPGQGLQFLFEYFSETQRNKGNFPGRFSGRQFSNSRSEMNVSTLELGDSALYLCASSPDSPIQNIQYFGAGTRLSVL.

This clonotype was detected a few times. The chain uses TRBV7-9 and TRBJ1-2; unclear D gene. The CDR3 is 13 residues long. Germline V CDR1 and CDR2: SEHNR, FQNEAQ (reference sequence). Between the trimmed V and J ends, which lost 3 bases and 7 bases, there was a span of 12 bases. The CDR3 nucleotides read TGTGCCAGCAGCTTGACGGAAGGGAGTGGCTACACCTTC. Encoded protein: CASSLTEGSGYTF.